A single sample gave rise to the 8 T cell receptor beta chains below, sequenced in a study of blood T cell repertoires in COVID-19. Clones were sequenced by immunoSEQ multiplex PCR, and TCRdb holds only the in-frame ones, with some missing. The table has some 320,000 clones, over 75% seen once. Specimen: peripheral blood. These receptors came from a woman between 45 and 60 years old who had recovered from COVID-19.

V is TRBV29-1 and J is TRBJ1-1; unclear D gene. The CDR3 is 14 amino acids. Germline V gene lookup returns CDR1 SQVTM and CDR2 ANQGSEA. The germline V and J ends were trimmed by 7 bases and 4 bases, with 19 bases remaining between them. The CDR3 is CSGTRQLPGTEAFF. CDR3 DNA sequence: TGCAGCGGTACGAGACAATTGCCTGGCACTGAAGCTTTCTTT.

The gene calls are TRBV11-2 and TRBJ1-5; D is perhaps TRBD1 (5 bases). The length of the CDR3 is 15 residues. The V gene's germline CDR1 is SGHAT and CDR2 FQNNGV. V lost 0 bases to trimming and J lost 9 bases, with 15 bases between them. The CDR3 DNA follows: TGTGCCAGCAGCTTAGATCAGGGTGCCCTGACGCCCCAGCATTTT. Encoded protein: CASSLDQGALTPQHF.

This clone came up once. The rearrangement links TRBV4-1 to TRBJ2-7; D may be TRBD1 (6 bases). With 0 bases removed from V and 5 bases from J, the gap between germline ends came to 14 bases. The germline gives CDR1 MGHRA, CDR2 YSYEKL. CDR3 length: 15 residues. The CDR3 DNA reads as TGCGCCAGCAGCCAAGATCTTGGGGGCTGGGACGAGCAGTACTTC. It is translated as CASSQDLGGWDEQYF.

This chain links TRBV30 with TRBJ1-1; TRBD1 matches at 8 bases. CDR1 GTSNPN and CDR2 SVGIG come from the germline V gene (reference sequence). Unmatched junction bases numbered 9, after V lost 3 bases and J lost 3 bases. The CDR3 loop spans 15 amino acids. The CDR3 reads CAWRKWTGWDTEAFF. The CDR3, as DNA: TGTGCCTGGAGGAAGTGGACAGGGTGGGACACTGAAGCTTTCTTT.

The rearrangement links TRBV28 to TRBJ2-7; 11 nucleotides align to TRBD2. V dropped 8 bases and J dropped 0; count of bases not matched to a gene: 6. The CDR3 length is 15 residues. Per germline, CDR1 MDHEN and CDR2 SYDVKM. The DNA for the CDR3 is TGTGCCAGCCGGTGGGGGACTAGCGGCTCCTACGAGCAGTACTTC. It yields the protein CASRWGTSGSYEQYF.

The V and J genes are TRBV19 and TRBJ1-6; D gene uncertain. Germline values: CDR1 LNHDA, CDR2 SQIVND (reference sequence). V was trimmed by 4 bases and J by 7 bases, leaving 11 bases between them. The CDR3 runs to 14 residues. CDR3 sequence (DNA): TGTGCCAGTAGTACCCCGACGGGAAATTCACCCCTCCACTTT. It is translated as CASSTPTGNSPLHF. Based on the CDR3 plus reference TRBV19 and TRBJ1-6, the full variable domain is DGGITQSPKYLFRKEGQNVTLSCEQNLNHDAMYWYRQDPGQGLRLIYYSQIVNDFQKGDIAEGYSVSREKKESFPLTVTSAQKNPTAFYLCASSTPTGNSPLHFGNGTRLTVT.

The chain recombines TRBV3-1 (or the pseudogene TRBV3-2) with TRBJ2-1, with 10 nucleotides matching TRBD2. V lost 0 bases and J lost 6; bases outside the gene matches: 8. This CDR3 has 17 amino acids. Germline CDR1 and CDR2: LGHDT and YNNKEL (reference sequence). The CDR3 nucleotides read TGTGCCAGCAGCCAAGAGAGCTTGATAGCGGGAGGCAATGAGCAGTTCTTC. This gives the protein CASSQESLIAGGNEQFF.

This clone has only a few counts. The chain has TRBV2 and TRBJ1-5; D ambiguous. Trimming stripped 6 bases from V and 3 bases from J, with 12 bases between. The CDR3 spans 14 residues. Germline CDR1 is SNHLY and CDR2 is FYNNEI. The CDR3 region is CASSSGPYNQPQHF. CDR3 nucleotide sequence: TGTGCCAGCAGCTCTGGGCCGTACAATCAGCCCCAGCATTTT.